Presented here are 14 T cell receptor beta chains from one specimen sequenced in a study of tissue T cells after allogeneic stem cell transplantation. The table came from immunoSEQ multiplex PCR; TCRdb's copy has only in-frame clones and leaves some out. The sample lists about 2,900 clones, 48% occurring once. Time point given: mouse harvest day 14 after allogeneic transplant. Each mouse received 10^7 T-cell-depleted marrow cells plus 10^6 splenic CD5+ T cells by tail vein. Sequencing input: gut tissue. These receptors were collected from a female BALB/c mouse given C57BL/6 T cells with graft-versus-host disease after an allogeneic hematopoietic cell transplant.

Details on this clone: The gene symbols are mouse symbols. The missing CDR3 end, 1 residue past where the read stops, is filled in from the germline J gene. The chain carries TRBV3 and TRBJ1-3; TRBD1 agrees at 7 bases. The CDR3 spans 15 residues. Germline V gene data show CDR1 as SNHLY and CDR2 as FYNGKV (reference sequence). The V gene end was trimmed by 4 bases and the J gene end by 0 bases; junction bases not matched to a gene: 3. The CDR3 bases that were read are TGTGCCAGCAGCTCGACAGGGAATTCTGGAAATACGCTCTAT. Protein sequence: CASSSTGNSGNTLY. The full CDR3 protein reads CASSSTGNSGNTLYF.

To note about this clone: Genes and germline are mouse. The CDR3 end lies 1 residue beyond the end of the read and is filled in from the germline J gene. The chain combines TRBV13-2 with TRBJ2-2, with D uncertain. The CDR3 covers 13 residues. Trimming shortened V by 3 bases and J by 3 bases, and 6 bases separated the two germline ends. Germline CDR1 and CDR2: NNHNN and SYGAGS (reference sequence). The sequenced CDR3 bases are TGTGCCAGCGGTGCCACGGACACCGGGCAGCTCTAC. It is translated as CASGATDTGQLY. Given in full, the CDR3 is CASGATDTGQLYF.

On this clone itself: Gene names and germline refer to mouse. The sequence runs out 1 residue before the end of the CDR3; the remainder is reconstructed from the germline J gene. The V gene is TRBV26, the J gene TRBJ2-3, with TRBD2 identical over 7 bases. Germline V gene data show CDR1 as KGHPV and CDR2 as FQNQEV (reference sequence). The CDR3 has 13 residues. The V segment lost 11 bases and the J segment 1 base; nucleotides outside the gene matches: 6. The CDR3 DNA, read in part, is TGTGCCTCGGGGGGGTCTGGTGCAGAAACGCTGTAT. Translation gives CASGGSGAETLY. The entire CDR3 reads CASGGSGAETLYF.

A word on this clone: Gene and germline names: mouse. The CDR3 end is not reached by the read, which stops 1 residue before it; the germline J gene fills it in. The V and J genes are TRBV20 and TRBJ1-4; maybe TRBD1 (5 bases). Germline lookup yields CDR1 GFQATS and CDR2 STVNSAI. The CDR3 is 13 amino acids. Trimming stripped 0 bases from V and 3 bases from J, with 5 bases between. This chain's CDR3 is CGAREGANERLFF. The CDR3 DNA, read in part, is TGTGGTGCTAGGGAGGGGGCCAACGAAAGATTATTT.

Only a few counts were recorded for this clone. All gene names here are mouse names. The observed sequence ends 1 residue before the CDR3 terminus, with the missing tail filled in from the germline J gene. The gene calls are TRBV29 and TRBJ1-5; 8 bases are shared with TRBD1. Per the germline V gene, CDR1 is MSHET and CDR2 is SYDVDS. Trimming at V came to 6 bases and at J to 9 bases, leaving 4 bases not matched to a gene. The CDR3 spans 12 residues. The CDR3 region is CASSQGARAPLF. The CDR3 DNA, read in part, is TGTGCTAGCAGCCAGGGGGCGCGGGCTCCGCTT. Based on the CDR3 plus reference TRBV29 and TRBJ1-5, the full variable domain is DMKVTQMPRYLIKRMGENVLLECGQDMSHETMYWYRQDPGLGLQLIYISYDVDSNSEGDIPKGYRVSRKKREHFSLILDSAKTNQTSVYFCASSQGARAPLFGEGTRLSVL.

By sample fraction, this clone is medium-sized. Gene names are mouse gene names. The read gets to within 1 residue of the CDR3 end, and the germline J gene fills in the rest. The chain couples TRBV3 to TRBJ2-7; TRBD2 agrees at 8 bases. Germline V gene lookup returns CDR1 SNHLY and CDR2 FYNGKV (reference sequence). The CDR3 is made up of 13 amino acids. V shed 1 base and J 5 bases; nucleotides not matched to a gene: 1. CDR3 protein: CASSLVGGDEQYF. CDR3 bases read: TGTGCCAGCAGCTTAGTGGGGGGGGATGAACAGTAC.

This clone showed up just a few times. Gene names are the mouse ones. The read gets to within 1 residue of the CDR3 end, and the germline J gene fills in the rest. The rearrangement links TRBV23 to TRBJ2-3. Germline CDR1 is KGHTA and CDR2 is FQNQQP. The CDR3 sequence is 14 residues long. CDR3 bases read: TGCTCCAGCAGTCAATCTGGCAATGCAGAAACGCTGTAT. It yields the protein CSSSQSGNAETLY. The entire CDR3 sequence reads CSSSQSGNAETLYF.

Details on this clone: Gene names and germline match the mouse. The read stops 1 residue short of the end of the CDR3; the missing end is completed from the germline J gene. This chain uses TRBV12-1 with TRBJ1-3, with D possibly TRBD1 on 5 matching bases. V lost 1 base to trimming and J lost 2 bases, with 8 bases between them. From germline, CDR1 is SGHSN and CDR2 HYEKVE. CDR3 length: 14 amino acids. CDR3 DNA (partial): TGTGCCAGCTCTCTTAGGGGCGCTGGAAATACGCTCTAT. This translates into CASSLRGAGNTLY. The full-length CDR3 reads as CASSLRGAGNTLYF.

As for this clone: Here the gene names and germline are mouse. The read is 1 residue too short to cover the CDR3 end, so that end is filled in from the germline J gene. This sequence joins TRBV3 and TRBJ1-4, with no clear D. In germline, CDR1 is SNHLY, CDR2 FYNGKV (reference sequence). V lost 2 bases, J lost 3 bases, and 1 base lay in between. The CDR3 consists of 12 residues. CDR3 DNA, as far as it was read: TGTGCCAGCAGCTTACCCAACGAAAGATTATTT. This encodes CASSLPNERLF. The entire CDR3 is CASSLPNERLFF. The whole variable domain, remainder taken from reference TRBV3 and TRBJ1-4, is GPKVLQIPSHQIIDMGQMVTLNCDPVSNHLYFYWYKQILGQQMEFLVNFYNGKVMEKSKLFKDQFSVERPDGSYFTLKIQPTALEDSAVYFCASSLPNERLFFGHGTKLSVL.

This clone was seen a single time. Genes and germline are mouse. The read ends 1 residue before the CDR3 terminus; that terminus is restored from the germline J gene. Other nucleotide sequences from this sample produce the same CDR3. This chain links TRBV13-2 with TRBJ1-1, with 7 bases fitting TRBD1. Germline assignment: CDR1 NNHNN and CDR2 SYGAGS (reference sequence). CDR3 size: 13 residues. V was clipped by 5 bases and J by 0 bases; unmatched bases: 1. CDR3 DNA (partial): TGTGCCAGCGGAGGGACAGCAAACACAGAAGTCTTC. It translates to CASGGTANTEVF. The CDR3 in full is CASGGTANTEVFF.

Turning to this clone: Mouse names are used for the genes. The missing CDR3 end, 1 residue past where the read stops, is filled in from the germline J gene. The rearrangement links TRBV3 to TRBJ1-1, with TRBD1 identical over 9 bases. Per the germline V gene, CDR1 is SNHLY and CDR2 is FYNGKV (reference sequence). J was trimmed by 1 base and V by 4 bases; bases with no gene match: 1. This CDR3 is built from 14 residues. The CDR3 DNA, read in part, is TGTGCCAGCAGCTCGGACAGGGGAAACACAGAAGTCTTC. Protein: CASSSDRGNTEVF. The entire CDR3 reads CASSSDRGNTEVFF.

Concerning this clone itself: Each gene name is a mouse one. The read ends 1 residue shy of where the CDR3 ends; the end is completed using the germline J gene. The rearrangement uses TRBV1 and TRBJ2-4, with TRBD2 matching 9 bases. CDR1 NSQYPW and CDR2 LRSPGD come from the germline V gene (reference sequence). The CDR3 covers 16 residues. The J segment lost 0 bases and the V segment lost 1 base, leaving 2 bases of the junction unmatched. The part of the CDR3 DNA that was read is TGCACCTGCAGTGCAGTCTGGGGGGGGAGTCAAAACACCTTGTAC. Protein: CTCSAVWGGSQNTLY. The complete CDR3 protein is CTCSAVWGGSQNTLYF.

For this clone: Each gene name is a mouse one. From the germline J gene comes the end of the CDR3, since the read stops 1 residue before it. This chain uses TRBV1 with TRBJ1-4, with D unresolved. Trimming pared 0 bases from V and 0 bases from J, leaving 5 bases between. CDR1 is NSQYPW, CDR2 LRSPGD, per germline (reference sequence). The CDR3 spans 15 residues. The CDR3 bases that were read are TGCACCTGCAGTGCAGAACGGATTTCCAACGAAAGATTATTT. Residues: CTCSAERISNERLF. The whole CDR3 is CTCSAERISNERLFF. Full variable domain (remainder filled in from reference TRBV1 and TRBJ1-4): VTLLEQNPRWRLVPRGQAVNLRCILKNSQYPWMSWYQQDLQKQLQWLFTLRSPGDKEVKSLPGADYLATRVTDTELRLQVANMSQGRTLYCTCSAERISNERLFFGHGTKLSVL.

This clone was observed a few times. These gene names are mouse names. The CDR3 sequence: CASSQTGGRGQNTLYF. The CDR3 DNA, read in part, is TGTGCCAGCAGTCAGACTGGGGGCAGGGGTCAAAACACCTTGTAC. The chain joins TRBV19 to TRBJ2-4; 9 bases are a match to TRBD2. The CDR3 is cut off 1 residue early in the read; its end comes from the germline J gene. Germline values: CDR1 FNHDT, CDR2 SITEND (reference sequence). This CDR3 is built from 16 residues. Losses at the gene ends were 4 bases for V and 1 base for J; bases not matched to a gene: 7.